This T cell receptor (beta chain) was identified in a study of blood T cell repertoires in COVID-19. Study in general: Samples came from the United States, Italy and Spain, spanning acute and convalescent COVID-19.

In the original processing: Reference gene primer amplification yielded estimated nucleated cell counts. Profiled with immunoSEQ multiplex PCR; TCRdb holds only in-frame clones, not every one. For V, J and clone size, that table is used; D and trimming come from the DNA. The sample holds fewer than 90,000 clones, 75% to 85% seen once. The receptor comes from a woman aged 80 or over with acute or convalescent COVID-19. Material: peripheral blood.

The CDR3: CASRRSGREDEQFF. DNA for the CDR3: TGTGCCAGCAGGCGTAGCGGGAGGGAGGATGAGCAGTTCTTC. The V and J genes are TRBV3-1 (or the pseudogene TRBV3-2) and TRBJ2-1; 11 bases line up with TRBD2. J gave up 8 bases and V 6 bases, and 6 bases lay outside the gene matches. The germline CDR1 and CDR2 sequences are LGHDT and YNNKEL (reference sequence). CDR3 length equals 14 residues.